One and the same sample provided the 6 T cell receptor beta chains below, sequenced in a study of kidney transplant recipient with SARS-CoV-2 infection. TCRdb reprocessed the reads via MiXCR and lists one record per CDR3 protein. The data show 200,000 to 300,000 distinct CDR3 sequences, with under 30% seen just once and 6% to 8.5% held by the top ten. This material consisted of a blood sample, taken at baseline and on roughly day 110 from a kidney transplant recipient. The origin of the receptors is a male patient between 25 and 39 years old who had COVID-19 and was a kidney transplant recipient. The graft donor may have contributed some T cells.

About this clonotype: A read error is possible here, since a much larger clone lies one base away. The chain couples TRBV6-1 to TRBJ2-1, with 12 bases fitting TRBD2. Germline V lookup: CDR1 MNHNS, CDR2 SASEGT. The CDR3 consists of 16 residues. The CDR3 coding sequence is TGTGCCAGCAGTCAACCGGGACTAGCGGGTTACAATGAGGAGTTCTTC. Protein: CASSQPGLAGYNEEFF.

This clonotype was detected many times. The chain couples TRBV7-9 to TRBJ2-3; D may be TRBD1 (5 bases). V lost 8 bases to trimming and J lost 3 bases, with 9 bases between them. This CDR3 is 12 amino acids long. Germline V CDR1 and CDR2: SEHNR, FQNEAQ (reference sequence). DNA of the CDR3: TGTGCCAGCGCAAGACAGACAGATACGCAGTATTTT. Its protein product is CASARQTDTQYF.

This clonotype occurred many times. The CDR3 loop reads CASIMGPISIRTEAFF. For the CDR3, the DNA is TGTGCCAGCATCATGGGTCCCATTTCAATTCGCACTGAAGCTTTCTTT. The rearrangement joins TRBV3-1 to TRBJ1-1; D not resolved. The germline V gene has CDR1 LGHDT and CDR2 YNNKEL (reference sequence). V lost 7 bases, J lost 4 bases, and 22 bases lay in between. The CDR3 totals 16 residues.

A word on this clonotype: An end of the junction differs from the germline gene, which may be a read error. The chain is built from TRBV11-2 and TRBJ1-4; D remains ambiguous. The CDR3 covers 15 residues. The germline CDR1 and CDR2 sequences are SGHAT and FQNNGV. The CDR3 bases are TGTGCCAGCGGCTTAGTCGGGTCCTGGGGAGAAAAACTGTTTTTT. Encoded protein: CASGLVGSWGEKLFF.

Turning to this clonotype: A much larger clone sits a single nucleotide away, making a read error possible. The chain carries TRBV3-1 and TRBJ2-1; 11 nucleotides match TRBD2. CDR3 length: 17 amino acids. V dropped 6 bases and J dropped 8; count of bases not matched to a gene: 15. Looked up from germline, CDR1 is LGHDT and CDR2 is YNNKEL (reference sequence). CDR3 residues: CASRQLAGEALRDEQFF. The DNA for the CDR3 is TGTGCCAGCAGACAACTAGCGGGAGAGGCCCTACGGGATGAGCAGTTCTTC.

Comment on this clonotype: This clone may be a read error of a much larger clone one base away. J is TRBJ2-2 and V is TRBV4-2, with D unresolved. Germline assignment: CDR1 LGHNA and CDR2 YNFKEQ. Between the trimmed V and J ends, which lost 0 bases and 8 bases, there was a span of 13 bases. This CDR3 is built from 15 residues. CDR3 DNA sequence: TGTGCCAGCAGCCAAGAGAGGACCACCACTGGGGAGCTGTTTTTT. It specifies CASSQERTTTGELFF.